This is a list of T cell receptor beta chains from one sample in a study of shared clonotypes between healthy human individuals. TCRdb keeps only in-frame clones here, not all; method: immunoSEQ multiplex PCR. Among around 1.1 million clones listed, 75% to 80% were seen once. The source material was memory CD4+ T cells from PBMCs. The receptors derive from a man younger than 30 in good health. Some clones in this sample may be carry-over from other donors' samples. Both conserved end residues are part of each CDR3. The D gene is left open where the match is weak. The size of a clone is reported for some rows only, either as once, few or many, or as a class for expanded clones.

clone_size,j_call,d_call,v_call,cdr3_aa,cdr3_nt
NA,TRBJ2-3,NA,TRBV2,CASHTLPDTQYF,TGTGCCAGCCACACCCTCCCAGATACGCAGTATTTT
NA,TRBJ2-5,NA,TRBV5-6,CASSSTGFMRETQYF,TGTGCCAGCAGTTCCACAGGGTTTATGAGGGAGACCCAGTACTTC
NA,TRBJ1-4,TRBD1,TRBV7-9,CASSTGTGNEKLFF,TGTGCCAGCAGCACCGGGACAGGGAATGAAAAACTGTTTTTT
NA,TRBJ2-4,TRBD1,TRBV18,CASSPGTGGAKNIQYF,TGTGCCAGCTCACCAGGGACAGGGGGCGCCAAAAACATTCAGTACTTC
NA,TRBJ2-7,TRBD2,TRBV6-6,CASSTSPAGAYEQYF,TGTGCCAGCAGTACCTCCCCAGCGGGAGCCTACGAGCAGTACTTC
many,TRBJ1-2,NA,TRBV4-3,CASSQDHGDYGYTF,TGCGCCAGCAGCCAAGACCACGGGGACTATGGCTACACCTTC
few,TRBJ1-2,NA,TRBV7-3,CASSLTHGGNYGYTF,TGTGCCAGCAGCTTAACTCACGGGGGAAACTATGGCTACACCTTC
NA,TRBJ2-3,TRBD2,TRBV7-9,CASNEGLSTDTQYF,TGTGCCAGCAACGAGGGACTAAGCACAGATACGCAGTATTTT
NA,TRBJ2-3,TRBD2,TRBV19,CASRHSGSPPDTQYF,TGTGCCAGTAGACATAGCGGGAGTCCACCAGATACGCAGTATTTT
NA,TRBJ2-3,TRBD2,TRBV5-1,CASSLAGSTDTQYF,TGCGCCAGCAGTCTAGCGGGGAGCACAGATACGCAGTATTTT
NA,TRBJ1-2,NA,TRBV25-1,CASSSTRTNYGYTF,TGTGCCAGCAGTTCTACTAGGACTAACTATGGCTACACCTTC
many,TRBJ2-3,NA,TRBV5-8,CASSLGLGSTDTQYF,TGTGCCAGCAGCTTGGGGTTAGGCAGCACAGATACGCAGTATTTT
once,TRBJ2-1,TRBD2,TRBV28,CAARGGYYNEQFF,TGTGCCGCCCGGGGGGGATACTACAATGAGCAGTTCTTC
few,TRBJ2-5,NA,TRBV5-4,CASNRRPWESGETQYF,TGTGCCAGCAATCGGAGACCCTGGGAGTCGGGTGAGACCCAGTACTTC
few,TRBJ2-3,TRBD2,TRBV2,CASRALRLAGGSTDTQYF,TGTGCCAGCAGAGCCCTACGGCTAGCGGGAGGAAGCACAGATACGCAGTATTTT
NA,TRBJ2-1,TRBD1,TRBV7-2,CASSLTLQGAATHEQFF,TGTGCCAGCAGCTTGACATTACAGGGGGCGGCAACGCATGAGCAGTTCTTC
NA,TRBJ1-2,NA,TRBV10-1,CASSEGQSYGYTF,TGCGCCAGCAGTGAGGGACAAAGCTATGGCTACACCTTC
NA,TRBJ2-3,TRBD2,TRBV7-6,CASSRSGGPTDTQYF,TGTGCCAGCAGCCGAAGCGGGGGACCCACAGATACGCAGTATTTT
NA,TRBJ1-5,NA,TRBV19,CASSIGAAAGQPQHF,TGTGCCAGTAGTATAGGCGCCGCAGCGGGTCAGCCCCAGCATTTT
NA,TRBJ1-2,NA,TRBV7-6,CASSGDSGYGYTF,TGTGCCAGCAGCGGAGACAGTGGCTATGGCTACACCTTC
NA,TRBJ2-3,NA,TRBV28,CATSLAEFLPDTQYF,TGTGCCACCTCGCTGGCTGAATTCCTCCCAGATACGCAGTATTTT
many,TRBJ2-1,NA,TRBV7-3,CASSLTPMGDEQFF,TGTGCCAGCAGCTTGACCCCAATGGGCGATGAGCAGTTCTTC
few,TRBJ2-5,TRBD2,TRBV7-2,CASSFLAGAETQYF,TGTGCCAGCAGCTTCCTAGCGGGAGCAGAGACCCAGTACTTC
few,TRBJ1-1,NA,TRBV4-1,CASSQERDTEAFF,TGCGCCAGCAGCCAAGAGCGGGACACTGAAGCTTTCTTT
NA,TRBJ1-5,NA,TRBV6-5,CASRGGFAQPQHF,TGTGCCAGCAGAGGAGGATTCGCTCAGCCCCAGCATTTT
NA,TRBJ1-1,NA,TRBV10-3,CAISEIVGTEAFF,TGTGCCATCAGTGAGATAGTCGGGACTGAAGCTTTCTTT
NA,TRBJ2-3,TRBD2,TRBV5-1,CASRPLAGGGADTQYF,TGCGCCAGCAGGCCCTTAGCGGGAGGTGGGGCAGATACGCAGTATTTT
many,TRBJ2-7,TRBD2,TRBV4-3,CASSQEREGAYEQYF,TGCGCCAGCAGCCAAGAGCGGGAGGGAGCCTACGAGCAGTACTTC
NA,TRBJ2-7,TRBD2,TRBV27,CASSLTLSGRDYEQYF,TGTGCCAGCAGTTTAACCCTTAGCGGGAGAGACTACGAGCAGTACTTC
NA,TRBJ1-5,NA,TRBV19,CASSMIVLSPDKPQHF,TGTGCCAGTAGTATGATTGTCCTGAGCCCGGATAAGCCCCAGCATTTT
many,TRBJ1-2,NA,TRBV9,CASSVQEGNYGYTF,TGTGCCAGCAGCGTACAGGAGGGGAACTATGGCTACACCTTC
NA,TRBJ1-1,NA,TRBV6-5,CASSYKGGDTEAFF,TGTGCCAGCAGCTATAAAGGTGGCGACACTGAAGCTTTCTTT
NA,TRBJ2-3,NA,TRBV18,CASSPPAGQTSTDTQYF,TGTGCCAGCTCACCACCGGCAGGGCAAACTAGCACAGATACGCAGTATTTT
NA,TRBJ2-7,TRBD2,TRBV28,CASRGGSPPREQYF,TGTGCCAGCAGGGGCGGGAGCCCCCCCCGCGAGCAGTACTTC
NA,TRBJ2-1,NA,TRBV19,CASSYDLTAAPWYNEQFF,TGTGCCAGTTCCTATGACCTGACGGCCGCTCCTTGGTACAATGAGCAGTTCTTC
NA,TRBJ1-5,NA,TRBV2,CASRGDLSNQPQHF,TGTGCCAGCAGAGGGGACCTAAGCAATCAGCCCCAGCATTTT
many,TRBJ1-1,NA,TRBV6-5,CACRWGRDTEAFF,TGTGCCTGCCGCTGGGGGCGAGACACTGAAGCTTTCTTT
NA,TRBJ2-3,NA,TRBV11-2,CASRNAGSTDTQYF,TGTGCCAGCAGAAACGCTGGAAGCACAGATACGCAGTATTTT
NA,TRBJ2-5,NA,TRBV9,CASSVGGGKGQETQYF,TGTGCCAGCAGCGTAGGAGGGGGTAAAGGCCAAGAGACCCAGTACTTC
NA,TRBJ2-5,NA,TRBV4-1,CASSQERGQETQYF,TGCGCCAGCAGCCAAGAACGGGGACAAGAGACCCAGTACTTC
few,TRBJ1-1,NA,TRBV20-1,CTGSNTEAFF,TGCACCGGGTCGAACACTGAAGCTTTCTTT
NA,TRBJ1-4,NA,TRBV7-9,CASSLRQGTEKLFF,TGTGCCAGCAGCTTAAGGCAGGGCACTGAAAAACTGTTTTTT